These 27 T cell receptor beta chains were sequenced from one sample in a study of CD8+ T cells in alopecia areata. Sequencing templates came from extracted RNA that was reverse transcribed into cDNA. TCRdb's copy holds only in-frame clones and misses some; the assay was immunoSEQ multiplex PCR. The sample consists of 200,000 or so clones, roughly 64% of them appearing once. Treatment noted: oral pan-JAK inhibitor, 5-10 mg twice daily. This sample comprised CD4+ T cells sorted from blood, obtained at week 24, from a patient treated with tofacitinib. The receptors originated from a human donor with alopecia areata.

The chain joins TRBV27 to TRBJ2-3; D remains unclear. The CDR3 is 13 amino acids. Germline V gives CDR1 MNHEY, CDR2 SMNVEV (reference sequence). The V gene lost 5 bases and the J gene lost 0 bases, with 6 bases spanning the gap. This CDR3 is CASSLTSTDTQYF. CDR3 nucleotides: TGTGCCAGCAGTCTAACTAGCACAGATACGCAGTATTTT.

The table lists this clone with a few counts. This chain uses TRBV7-2 with TRBJ2-5; either TRBD1 or TRBD2 may fit D (6 bases each). The germline CDR1 and CDR2 sequences are SGHTA and FQGNSA. Trimming took 3 bases from V and 2 from J, leaving 13 bases between them. This CDR3 comprises 15 residues. This chain's CDR3 is CASSLGGSPQETQYF. The CDR3 DNA is TGTGCCAGCAGCTTGGGGGGCAGCCCACAAGAGACCCAGTACTTC.

This clone was counted between two and nine times. The same CDR3 can be traced to other DNA sequences in this sample. J is TRBJ2-7 and V is TRBV5-1; TRBD1 is a possible D gene (6 bases). Germline V gene sequence: CDR1 SGHRS, CDR2 YFSETQ. The V gene lost 2 bases and the J gene lost 0 bases, with 6 bases spanning the gap. The CDR3 has 13 residues. CDR3 bases: TGCGCCAGCAGCTTACAGGGCTCCTACGAGCAGTACTTC. This gives the protein CASSLQGSYEQYF. Using reference TRBV5-1 and TRBJ2-7 for the parts outside the CDR3, the full variable domain is KAGVTQTPRYLIKTRGQQVTLSCSPISGHRSVSWYQQTPGQGLQFLFEYFSETQRNKGNFPGRFSGRQFSNSRSEMNVSTLELGDSALYLCASSLQGSYEQYFGPGTRLTVT.

The CDR3 DNA reads TGTGCCAGCAGCCTTGACAGATACTCCTACAATGAGCAGTTCTTC. Translating it yields CASSLDRYSYNEQFF. This chain links TRBV5-4 with TRBJ2-1; D is perhaps TRBD1 (5 bases). V was shortened by 4 bases and J by 0 bases, with 11 bases between the two germline ends. The CDR3 is made up of 15 amino acids. Germline lookup yields CDR1 SGHNT and CDR2 YYREEE (reference sequence).

The chain is built from TRBV25-1 and TRBJ1-2; possibly TRBD1 for D (5 bases). In germline, CDR1 is MGHDK, CDR2 SYGVNS. Between the trimmed V and J ends, which lost 4 bases and 2 bases, there was a span of 11 bases. The CDR3 sequence is 14 residues long. CDR3 sequence: CASSGRDDNYGYTF. CDR3 coding DNA: TGTGCCAGCAGTGGCCGGGACGACAACTATGGCTACACCTTC.

V and J are TRBV30 and TRBJ2-1, with 8 nucleotides matching TRBD2. The germline gives CDR1 GTSNPN, CDR2 SVGIG (reference sequence). V lost 3 bases to trimming and J lost 9 bases; unmatched junction nucleotides: 10. CDR3 size: 14 residues. The CDR3 DNA reads as TGTGCCTGGAGAGGACTAGCCAACGGCGCTGAGCAGTTCTTC. Translating gives CAWRGLANGAEQFF.

This sequence joins TRBV27 and TRBJ1-1; 11 bases fit TRBD1. The germline CDR1 and CDR2 sequences are MNHEY and SMNVEV (reference sequence). The CDR3 length is 15 residues. V was clipped by 3 bases and J by 3 bases; unmatched bases: 3. The CDR3 reads CASSLGTGGDTEAFF. In nucleotides, the CDR3 is TGTGCCAGCAGTTTGGGGACAGGGGGGGACACTGAAGCTTTCTTT.

The chain employs TRBV18 and TRBJ1-1; D is unclear. The CDR3 totals 13 residues. Germline assignment: CDR1 KGHSH and CDR2 LQKENI. The V end lost 2 bases, the J end lost 4 bases, and 8 bases lay between the germline ends. CDR3 coding DNA: TGTGCCAGCTCACCATATTCCAGCACTGAAGCTTTCTTT. Translated: CASSPYSSTEAFF.

The chain links TRBV23-1 to TRBJ1-2, with 7 bases matching TRBD1. TRBV23-1 has ORF status, its function being uncertain. The J segment lost 8 bases and the V segment lost 3 bases, leaving 12 bases of the junction unmatched. The CDR3 totals 15 residues. The CDR3 protein is CASSHQGGRSFGYTF. The DNA for the CDR3 is TGCGCCAGCAGTCATCAGGGGGGTAGATCGTTCGGCTACACCTTC.

This rearrangement joins TRBV9 to TRBJ2-2; no reliable D call. Germline CDR1 reads SGDLS; CDR2 reads YYNGEE. The CDR3 extends over 13 amino acids. Trimming pared 3 bases from V and 4 bases from J, leaving 7 bases between. CDR3 DNA: TGTGCCAGCAGCGGCACCTTCACCGGGGAGCTGTTTTTT. Translation gives CASSGTFTGELFF. The variable domain in full, with the rest retrieved from reference TRBV9 and TRBJ2-2, is DSGVTQTPKHLITATGQRVTLRCSPRSGDLSVYWYQQSLDQGLQFLIQYYNGEERAKGNILERFSAQQFPDLHSELNLSSLELGDSALYFCASSGTFTGELFFGEGSRLTVL.

In its sample, this clone was seen once. V and J are TRBV5-6 and TRBJ2-3, with 12 bases aligning to TRBD2. In germline, CDR1 is SGHDT, CDR2 YYEEEE. This CDR3 contains 16 residues. V dropped 3 bases and J dropped 8; count of bases not matched to a gene: 10. The CDR3 DNA sequence: TGTGCCAGCAGCTCGGAGCGACTAGCGGGAGTCAGTACGCAGTATTTT. It encodes CASSSERLAGVSTQYF.

This clone came up a few times. The chain couples TRBV7-3 to TRBJ1-1; D unresolved. This CDR3 region has 13 residues. Germline V gene sequence: CDR1 SGHTA, CDR2 FQGTGA. Trimming took 5 bases from V and 2 from J, leaving 9 bases between them. CDR3 DNA: TGTGCCAGCAGCCACCAGAGAAACACTGAAGCTTTCTTT. Its translation: CASSHQRNTEAFF.

J is TRBJ2-6 and V is TRBV5-1, with unresolved D. V lost 4 bases to trimming and J lost 0 bases, with 14 bases between them. Germline CDR1 SGHRS, CDR2 YFSETQ. The CDR3 covers 17 residues. In DNA, the CDR3 is TGCGCCAGCAGCCGCTTTCCCAGGAGCTCTGGGGCCAACGTCCTGACTTTC. Translation: CASSRFPRSSGANVLTF.

This clone occurred a few times. The V and J genes are TRBV4-1 and TRBJ2-7; TRBD2 agrees at 8 bases. This CDR3 spans 18 amino acids. CDR1 and CDR2 (germline): MGHRA, YSYEKL. The junction had 13 bases not matched to a gene; V was cut back by 1 base and J by 2 bases. CDR3 nucleotides: TGCGCCAGCAGCCAAGGAGGGGCGGCGGGAGGTATAACCTACGAGCAGTACTTC. Translating it yields CASSQGGAAGGITYEQYF.

V usage is TRBV11-3 and J usage is TRBJ2-3, with TRBD1 as a possible D gene (6 bases). Trimming left V 4 bases short and J 4 bases short, with 12 bases between. This CDR3 is 14 amino acids long. Germline loops: CDR1 SGHNT, CDR2 YENEEA. DNA of the CDR3: TGTGCCAGCAGCTGGGCAGGGGCTGCAGATACGCAGTATTTT. It specifies CASSWAGAADTQYF.

This clone was observed once. The CDR3 sequence: CASSLGQGRSLLTF. CDR3 in DNA: TGTGCCAGCAGCCTTGGACAGGGACGATCCCTCCTAACCTTC. This chain links TRBV5-4 with TRBJ1-2; 8 nucleotides match TRBD1. This CDR3 spans 14 amino acids. The junction had 16 bases not matched to a gene; V was cut back by 4 bases and J by 14 bases. Germline CDR1 and CDR2: SGHNT and YYREEE (reference sequence).

This clone was observed at least ten times. The genes are TRBV18 and TRBJ1-3, with unresolved D. The CDR3 length is 14 residues. The germline V gene has CDR1 KGHSH and CDR2 LQKENI. The ends were cut back, 0 bases at V and 9 bases at J, with 12 bases in the middle. The DNA of the CDR3 is TGTGCCAGCTCACCACCTCTTGGCCGGGGCACCATATATTTT. It is translated as CASSPPLGRGTIYF. Looking up the rest from reference TRBV18 and TRBJ1-3 gives the full variable domain: NAGVMQNPRHLVRRRGQEARLRCSPMKGHSHVYWYRQLPEEGLKFMVYLQKENIIDESGMPKERFSAEFPKEGPSILRIQQVVRGDSAAYFCASSPPLGRGTIYFGEGSWLTVV.

This clone was detected only a few times. This chain uses TRBV30 with TRBJ1-4; TRBD1 is a possible D gene (5 bases). CDR3 size: 17 residues. Germline CDR1 GTSNPN, CDR2 SVGIG (reference sequence). Trimming pared 4 bases from V and 6 bases from J, leaving 24 bases between. The CDR3 spells CAWMRQGVFDPYEKLFF. The DNA for the CDR3 is TGTGCCTGGATGCGGCAGGGTGTTTTCGACCCTTATGAAAAACTGTTTTTT.

This clone was seen more than once but under ten times. This chain's CDR3 is CASSPEWEGYNEQFF. The CDR3, as DNA: TGTGCCAGCAGCCCCGAGTGGGAGGGATACAATGAGCAGTTCTTC. The genes are TRBV6-5 and TRBJ2-1; TRBD2 agrees at 7 bases. The ends lost 6 bases at V and 4 bases at J; junction bases unmatched: 9. The CDR3 has 15 amino acids. Looked up from germline, CDR1 is MNHEY and CDR2 is SVGAGI.

The V gene is TRBV7-9, the J gene TRBJ1-2, with 7 bases identical to TRBD1. CDR3 size: 14 residues. Trimming at V came to 0 bases and at J to 6 bases, leaving 4 bases not matched to a gene. Germline assignment: CDR1 SEHNR and CDR2 FQNEAQ (reference sequence). CDR3 DNA: TGTGCCAGCAGCTTAGCGGGACAGCTAGATGGCTACACCTTC. This codes for CASSLAGQLDGYTF.

The chain joins TRBV7-4 to TRBJ1-1, with 8 bases aligning to TRBD1. The V gene's germline CDR1 is SGHVT and CDR2 SQSDAQ. The CDR3 is made up of 19 amino acids. V was clipped by 5 bases and J by 1 base; unmatched bases: 18. CDR3 residues: CASSPRAGRGRDENTEAFF. The CDR3, as DNA: TGTGCCAGCAGCCCCCGGGCCGGCAGGGGGCGCGACGAGAACACTGAAGCTTTCTTT. The complete variable domain, with remaining parts taken from reference TRBV7-4 and TRBJ1-1, reads GAGVSQSPRYKVAKRGRDVALRCDSISGHVTLYWYRQTLGQGSEVLTYSQSDAQRDKSGRPSGRFSAERPERSVSTLKIQRTEQGDSAVYLCASSPRAGRGRDENTEAFFGQGTRLTVV.

The chain couples TRBV25-1 to TRBJ1-4; 10 bases are shared with TRBD1. J was trimmed by 10 bases and V by 4 bases; bases with no gene match: 6. The CDR3 contains 14 residues. CDR1 is MGHDK and CDR2 is SYGVNS in the germline V gene. In DNA form, the CDR3 reads TGTGCCAGCAGTGCGACAGGGGGCTCTGGAAAACTGTTTTTT. It yields the protein CASSATGGSGKLFF.

The chain employs TRBV7-2 and TRBJ2-3; D is unresolved. Trimming cost V 1 base and J 4 bases, with 9 bases left between them. Germline CDR1 is SGHTA and CDR2 is FQGNSA. There are 14 residues in the CDR3. CDR3 in amino acids: CASSLGGNPDTQYF. In nucleotides, the CDR3 is TGTGCCAGCAGCTTAGGGGGTAATCCAGATACGCAGTATTTT.

This chain links TRBV4-3 with TRBJ2-4; a weak D match, TRBD2 (6 bases). Germline CDR1 LGHNA, CDR2 YSLEER. V was pared by 3 bases and J by 15 bases, with 18 bases between. The CDR3 has 13 amino acids. CDR3 region: CASSHSGEASLYF. CDR3 nucleotide sequence: TGCGCCAGCAGCCATTCGGGGGAAGCTTCCCTGTACTTC.

On this clone itself: In the same sample, other DNA sequences code for this CDR3. The chain is built from TRBV7-2 and TRBJ2-2; D gene uncertain. Germline V gene sequence: CDR1 SGHTA, CDR2 FQGNSA. The germline V and J ends were trimmed by 3 bases and 4 bases, with 3 bases remaining between them. The CDR3 length is 12 residues. Written as DNA, the CDR3 is TGTGCCAGCAGCTTTGGCACCGGGGAGCTGTTTTTT. It yields the protein CASSFGTGELFF.

A few counts support this clone. The CDR3 region is CASSQNRQITEAFF. In DNA form, the CDR3 reads TGCGCCAGCAGCCAAAACAGGCAAATCACTGAAGCTTTCTTT. This chain connects TRBV4-1 to TRBJ1-1; D is possibly TRBD1 (5 bases). Trimming removed 2 bases at V and 4 bases at J, with 11 bases between. The CDR3 length is 14 residues. Germline V gene data show CDR1 as MGHRA and CDR2 as YSYEKL.

The chain couples TRBV6-5 to TRBJ1-5; D remains ambiguous. Germline V gives CDR1 MNHEY, CDR2 SVGAGI. This CDR3 comprises 15 residues. The V end lost 0 bases, the J end lost 0 bases, and 6 bases lay between the germline ends. In DNA form, the CDR3 reads TGTGCCAGCAGTTACTCGTCAGTTAGCAATCAGCCCCAGCATTTT. Translated: CASSYSSVSNQPQHF.